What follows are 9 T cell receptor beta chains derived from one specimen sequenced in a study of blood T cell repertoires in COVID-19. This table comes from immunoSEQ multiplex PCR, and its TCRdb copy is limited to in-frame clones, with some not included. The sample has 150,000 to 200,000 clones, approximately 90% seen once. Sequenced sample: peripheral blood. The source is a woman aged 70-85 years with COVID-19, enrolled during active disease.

CDR3 loop: CASSLWMLAGRADTQYF. The CDR3 DNA is TGTGCCAGCAGTTTATGGATGCTAGCGGGAAGGGCAGATACGCAGTATTTT. This chain uses TRBV7-9 with TRBJ2-3, with 9 bases identical to TRBD2. CDR1 and CDR2 from the germline V gene are SEHNR and FQNEAQ (reference sequence). The V and J ends lost 6 bases and 4 bases, in that order; junction bases with no gene match: 14. The CDR3 consists of 17 residues.

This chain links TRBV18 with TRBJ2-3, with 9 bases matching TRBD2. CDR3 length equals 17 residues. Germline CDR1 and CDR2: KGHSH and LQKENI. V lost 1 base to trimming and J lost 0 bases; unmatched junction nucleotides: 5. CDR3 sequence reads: CASSPLVTSGSTDTQYF. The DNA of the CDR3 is TGTGCCAGCTCACCACTTGTTACTAGCGGGAGCACAGATACGCAGTATTTT.

In DNA, the CDR3 is TGTGCCTGGAGGGGGATTGGGGGGCAAGAGACCCAGTACTTC. Translated, it gives CAWRGIGGQETQYF. V and J are TRBV30 and TRBJ2-5, with D possibly TRBD2 on 6 matching bases. V gave up 3 bases and J gave up 2 bases, with 13 bases separating them. The CDR3 is 14 amino acids. Germline V lookup: CDR1 GTSNPN, CDR2 SVGIG (reference sequence).

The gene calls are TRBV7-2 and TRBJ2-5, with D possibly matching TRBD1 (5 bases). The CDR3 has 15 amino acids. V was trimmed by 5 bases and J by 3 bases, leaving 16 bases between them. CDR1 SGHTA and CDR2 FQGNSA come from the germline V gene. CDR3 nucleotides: TGTGCCAGCAGCCCCAGGGTGGCCCGTGAAGAGACCCAGTACTTC. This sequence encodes CASSPRVAREETQYF.

The CDR3 DNA is TGTGCCAGCAGCCAGACTCTGGGCACAGATACGCAGTATTTT. Encoded protein: CASSQTLGTDTQYF. The V gene is TRBV4-2, the J gene TRBJ2-3; D is unresolved. The CDR3 extends over 14 amino acids. From germline, CDR1 is LGHNA and CDR2 YNFKEQ. Trimming shortened V by 3 bases and J by 1 base, and 8 bases separated the two germline ends.

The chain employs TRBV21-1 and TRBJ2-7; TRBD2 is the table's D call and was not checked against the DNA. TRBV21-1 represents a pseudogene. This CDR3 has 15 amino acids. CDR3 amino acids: CASSKVAGETYEQYF. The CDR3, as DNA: TGTGCCAGCAGCAAAGTAGCGGGAGAGACCTACGAGCAGTACTTC.

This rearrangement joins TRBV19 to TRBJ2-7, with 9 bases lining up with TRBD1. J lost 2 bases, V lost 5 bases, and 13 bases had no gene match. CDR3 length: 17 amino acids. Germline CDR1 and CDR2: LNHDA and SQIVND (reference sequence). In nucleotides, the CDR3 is TGTGCCAGTAGTCTTAGTTTTGGCGGGACAGGGACCTACGAGCAGTACTTC. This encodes CASSLSFGGTGTYEQYF.

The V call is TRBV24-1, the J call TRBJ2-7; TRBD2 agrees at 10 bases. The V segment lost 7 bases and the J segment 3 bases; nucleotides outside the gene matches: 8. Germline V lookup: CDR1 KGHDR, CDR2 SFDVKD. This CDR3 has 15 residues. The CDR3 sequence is CATSPGTSAYYEQYF. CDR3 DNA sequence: TGTGCCACCAGCCCCGGGACTAGCGCTTACTACGAGCAGTACTTC.

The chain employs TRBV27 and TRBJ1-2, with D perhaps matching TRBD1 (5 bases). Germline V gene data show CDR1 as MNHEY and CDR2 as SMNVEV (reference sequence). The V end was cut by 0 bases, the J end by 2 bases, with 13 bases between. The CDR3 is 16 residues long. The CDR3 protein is CASSLSMEGRNYGYTF. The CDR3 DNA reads TGTGCCAGCAGTTTATCGATGGAGGGGAGGAACTATGGCTACACCTTC.